The next 26 T cell receptor beta chains were all read from a single sample in a study of T cells in localized non-small cell lung cancer. Generated by immunoSEQ multiplex PCR, the TCRdb table keeps only in-frame clones and is missing some. Of some 1,500 clones listed, about 20% were seen once; the top ten hold 10% to 15%. The source material was normal lung tissue next to the tumor, sampled before any cancer treatment. These receptors were taken from a man aged 18-55 years with stage I lung adenocarcinoma.

This clone was found a few times. The rearrangement uses TRBV6-4 and TRBJ1-1; no definite D call. V dropped 6 bases and J dropped 4 bases, with 6 bases sitting between them. Germline CDR1 is MRHNA and CDR2 is SNTAGT. The CDR3 loop spans 11 amino acids. The CDR3 reads CASRVGTEAFF. The CDR3 nucleotides are TGTGCCAGCAGGGTAGGCACTGAAGCTTTCTTT.

Only a few counts were recorded for this clone. The chain uses TRBV6-8 and TRBJ1-1; D is uncertain. Germline assignment: CDR1 MNHGY and CDR2 SAAAGT. This CDR3 contains 14 residues. V was trimmed by 2 bases and J by 0 bases, leaving 7 bases between them. The CDR3 DNA follows: TGTGCCAGCAGTTACCATGCAGTGAACACTGAAGCTTTCTTT. Its protein is CASSYHAVNTEAFF.

This clone was recorded a few times. V gene TRBV6-8 combines with J gene TRBJ1-5, with D unresolved. This CDR3 is 13 amino acids long. Germline V CDR1 and CDR2: MNHGY, SAAAGT. The V end was cut by 6 bases, the J end by 7 bases, with 13 bases between. DNA for the CDR3: TGTGCCAGCAGCAATACGGGTGACCAGCCCCAGCATTTT. Translation gives CASSNTGDQPQHF.

This clone is medium-sized by share. The chain employs TRBV11-3 and TRBJ1-1, with D unclear. The germline V gene has CDR1 SGHNT and CDR2 YENEEA. Trimming left V 3 bases short and J 10 bases short, with 18 bases between. There are 14 residues in the CDR3. In nucleotides, the CDR3 is TGTGCCAGCAGCTTGAACACCCAAATAACCGTAGCTTTCTTT. Protein: CASSLNTQITVAFF. The full variable domain, in which reference TRBV11-3 and TRBJ1-1 provide the parts outside the CDR3, is EAGVVQSPRYKIIEKKQPVAFWCNPISGHNTLYWYLQNLGQGPELLIRYENEEAVDDSQLPKDRFSAERLKGVDSTLKIQPAELGDSAVYLCASSLNTQITVAFFGQGTRLTVV.

This clone appeared a few times. A base remains ambiguous or unread, so its encoded residue is written X. V and J are TRBV11-3 and TRBJ2-1; TRBD2 aligns across 7 bases. J gave up 7 bases and V 5 bases, and 11 bases lay outside the gene matches. Per germline, CDR1 SGHNT and CDR2 YENEEA. The CDR3 totals 15 residues. In nucleotides, the CDR3 is TGTGCCAGCAGCCGKGGGGGATCCGGGGGGAATGAGCAGTTCTTC. This translates into CASSXGGSGGNEQFF. From start to end, the CDR3 is CASSRGGSGGNEQFF.

The chain recombines TRBV30 with TRBJ1-2; possibly TRBD1 for D (5 bases). This CDR3 spans 13 amino acids. Germline CDR1 reads GTSNPN; CDR2 reads SVGIG (reference sequence). V was pared by 0 bases and J by 8 bases, with 13 bases between. The CDR3 is CAWSVRTREGYTF. In DNA form, the CDR3 reads TGTGCCTGGAGTGTACGTACCAGGGAAGGCTACACCTTC.

This clone was recorded a few times. The chain joins TRBV6-1 to TRBJ1-1, with D possibly being TRBD1 (6 bases). This CDR3 is 15 amino acids long. Germline assignment: CDR1 MNHNS and CDR2 SASEGT. Trimming stripped 1 base from V and 2 bases from J, with 11 bases between. Here the CDR3 DNA reads TGTGCCAGCAGTGAAGGCCCGGACAGTAACACTGAAGCTTTCTTT. Amino acids: CASSEGPDSNTEAFF.

The chain uses TRBV6-8 and TRBJ2-3, with 8 bases fitting TRBD2. CDR1 and CDR2 from the germline V gene are MNHGY and SAAAGT. With 4 bases clipped from V and 3 bases from J, the junction kept 6 bases outside the gene matches. The CDR3 totals 15 residues. CDR3 DNA: TGTGCCAGCAGTTTCCGCGGGGGGAGGACAGATACGCAGTATTTT. Translation gives CASSFRGGRTDTQYF.

In its sample, this clone was seen a few times. The chain combines TRBV6-8 with TRBJ1-6; the D gene is possibly TRBD1 (5 bases). Trimming shortened V by 0 bases and J by 7 bases, and 13 bases separated the two germline ends. The CDR3 is made up of 16 amino acids. Germline CDR1 and CDR2: MNHGY and SAAAGT. The DNA for the CDR3 is TGTGCCAGCAGTTACTCGCTCCCAGGGATCAATTCACCCCTCCACTTT. Its translation is CASSYSLPGINSPLHF.

This rearrangement joins TRBV30 to TRBJ2-6, with 7 bases lining up with TRBD1. Trimming took 3 bases from V and 3 from J; bases not matched to a gene: 8. The CDR3 consists of 16 residues. CDR1 and CDR2 from the germline V gene are GTSNPN and SVGIG (reference sequence). The CDR3 loop reads CAWSDYRGRGANVLTF. DNA for the CDR3: TGTGCCTGGAGCGACTACAGGGGACGTGGGGCCAACGTCCTGACTTTC.

The V call is TRBV7-5, the J call TRBJ2-1; the table's D call TRBD1 went unverified against the DNA. TRBV7-5 is deemed a pseudogene. The CDR3 spans 15 residues. CDR3 region: CASSLYRSGANEQFF. CDR3 nucleotide sequence: TGTGCCAGCAGCCTCTACAGGAGTGGTGCCAATGAGCAGTTCTTC.

By sample fraction, this clone is medium-sized. The rearrangement joins TRBV6-8 to TRBJ2-2; 11 positions agree with TRBD2. This CDR3 comprises 15 residues. Germline V gene sequence: CDR1 MNHGY, CDR2 SAAAGT. Trimming took 7 bases from V and 4 from J; bases not matched to a gene: 5. The CDR3 DNA follows: TGTGCCAGCATATATAGCGGGGGGGTCACCGGGGAGCTGTTTTTT. Its protein is CASIYSGGVTGELFF.

This clone came up a few times. The chain joins TRBV5-1 to TRBJ2-7; D tentatively fits TRBD1 or TRBD2 (5 bases each). Trimming stripped 4 bases from V and 6 bases from J, with 17 bases between. Germline CDR1 is SGHRS and CDR2 is YFSETQ. This CDR3 is 14 amino acids long. Here the CDR3 DNA reads TGCGCCAGCAGCCCCGGGACGACAACCTCCGAGCAGTACTTC. It yields the protein CASSPGTTTSEQYF.

V gene TRBV29-1 combines with J gene TRBJ1-2, with TRBD1 matching 10 bases. This CDR3 is built from 15 residues. CDR1 is SQVTM and CDR2 is ANQGSEA in the germline V gene. The V segment lost 3 bases and the J segment 5 bases; nucleotides outside the gene matches: 9. CDR3 in amino acids: CSVDIPGTGAYGYTF. In DNA form, the CDR3 reads TGCAGCGTTGACATCCCCGGGACAGGGGCTTATGGCTACACCTTC.

This clone was recorded a few times. This chain links TRBV2 with TRBJ2-3; the match to TRBD2 covers 9 bases. The CDR3 is 16 residues long. V lost 1 base to trimming and J lost 4 bases; unmatched junction nucleotides: 6. Germline CDR1 SNHLY, CDR2 FYNNEI. The CDR3 DNA follows: TGTGCCAGCAGTGAAGTGCGGCGGGGGGGGTCAGATACGCAGTATTTT. Translated, it gives CASSEVRRGGSDTQYF.

The gene calls are TRBV9 and TRBJ1-1; perhaps TRBD1 as D (5 bases). CDR1 is SGDLS, CDR2 YYNGEE, per germline. V dropped 6 bases and J dropped 4 bases, with 16 bases sitting between them. CDR3 size: 14 residues. The CDR3, as DNA: TGTGCCAGCACCCAAGGAGGGGTAGGCACTGAAGCTTTCTTT. Protein: CASTQGGVGTEAFF.

This chain links TRBV28 with TRBJ1-5, with 9 bases aligning to TRBD1. The CDR3 totals 15 residues. With V trimmed by 4 bases and J by 4 bases, 5 bases remained unmatched. CDR1 is MDHEN, CDR2 SYDVKM, per germline. CDR3 DNA: TGTGCCAGCAGTTCCGGACAGGGGAGGAATCAGCCCCAGCATTTT. Amino acids: CASSSGQGRNQPQHF.

This clone was picked up a small number of times. V is TRBV4-1 and J is TRBJ2-1; 8 bases align to TRBD2. The germline CDR1 and CDR2 sequences are MGHRA and YSYEKL. The V gene end was trimmed by 0 bases and the J gene end by 4 bases; junction bases not matched to a gene: 2. This CDR3 spans 15 amino acids. The CDR3 nucleotides read TGCGCCAGCAGCCAAGAGCGGGGGGTATACAATGAGCAGTTCTTC. This sequence encodes CASSQERGVYNEQFF.

There are a few counts of this clone. This chain uses TRBV6-8 with TRBJ2-5; 12 positions agree with TRBD2. The CDR3 is 17 amino acids. Germline loops: CDR1 MNHGY, CDR2 SAAAGT. Trimming cost V 6 bases and J 3 bases; bases outside gene matches: 11. This CDR3 reads CASRLVFTSGGKETQYF. Written as DNA, the CDR3 is TGTGCCAGCAGATTGGTTTTCACTAGCGGGGGGAAAGAGACCCAGTACTTC.

This clone was recorded a few times. J is TRBJ1-1 and V is TRBV6-8; 10 bases match TRBD1. The CDR3 covers 14 residues. Germline loops: CDR1 MNHGY, CDR2 SAAAGT. Trimming at V came to 10 bases and at J to 0 bases, leaving 5 bases not matched to a gene. The DNA for the CDR3 is TGTGCCACCGAGGGACAGGGGCTGAACACTGAAGCTTTCTTT. It encodes CATEGQGLNTEAFF.

The chain joins TRBV11-3 to TRBJ2-7, with D uncertain. CDR1 and CDR2 (germline): SGHNT, YENEEA. The CDR3 length is 14 residues. V was trimmed by 5 bases and J by 2 bases, leaving 13 bases between them. CDR3 sequence: CASSLSPPPYEQYF. DNA for the CDR3: TGTGCCAGCAGCCTCAGTCCCCCGCCCTACGAGCAGTACTTC.

This clone is deemed medium-sized. V and J are TRBV9 and TRBJ1-2; the D is unclear. Trimming took off 5 bases at V and 8 bases at J, with 13 bases between the two ends. The germline gives CDR1 SGDLS, CDR2 YYNGEE. This CDR3 has 12 residues. CDR3 amino acids: CASSEARQGYTF. The CDR3 DNA reads TGTGCCAGCAGTGAAGCGAGGCAGGGCTACACCTTC.

The J gene is TRBJ1-1, the V gene TRBV19; 8 bases are shared with TRBD1. V lost 6 bases to trimming and J lost 6 bases; unmatched junction nucleotides: 15. Germline V gene sequence: CDR1 LNHDA, CDR2 SQIVND (reference sequence). The CDR3 covers 16 residues. The DNA for the CDR3 is TGTGCCAGTAGCCCAGCCGACAGGGGTAGGGGTTCTGAAGCTTTCTTT. Its protein is CASSPADRGRGSEAFF.

The chain combines TRBV28 with TRBJ1-5; possible D gene TRBD1, 6 bases. V dropped 6 bases and J dropped 2 bases, with 14 bases sitting between them. The CDR3 is 15 residues long. Germline V gene sequence: CDR1 MDHEN, CDR2 SYDVKM. In DNA, the CDR3 is TGTGCCAGCAGGATACAGGGTTCACGCAATCAGCCCCAGCATTTT. As protein: CASRIQGSRNQPQHF.

This clone is deemed medium-sized (0.01 to 0.1%). This sequence joins TRBV9 and TRBJ1-1; no definite D call. V was clipped by 5 bases and J by 1 base, with 18 bases between them. The CDR3 runs 16 residues. CDR1 and CDR2 (germline): SGDLS, YYNGEE. CDR3 region: CASSEGSEGPNTEAFF. CDR3 DNA sequence: TGTGCCAGCAGTGAAGGGTCAGAGGGTCCGAACACTGAAGCTTTCTTT.

There are a few counts of this clone. The chain's CDR3 is CASSIVSGGPTGELFF. DNA for the CDR3: TGTGCCAGTAGTATAGTTAGCGGGGGGCCCACCGGGGAGCTGTTTTTT. This chain links TRBV19 with TRBJ2-2; 10 bases align to TRBD2. The CDR3 has 16 residues. The V gene end was trimmed by 1 base and the J gene end by 4 bases; junction bases not matched to a gene: 3. Per germline, CDR1 LNHDA and CDR2 SQIVND (reference sequence).